The 7 T cell receptor beta chains in this list originate from one sample, sequenced in a study of blood T cell repertoires in COVID-19. Clones were sequenced by immunoSEQ multiplex PCR, and TCRdb holds only the in-frame ones, with some missing. Of under 200,000 clones listed, under 95% are singletons. What was sequenced was peripheral blood. The receptor source for this set is a man younger than 35 with acute or convalescent COVID-19.

The V gene is TRBV6-4, the J gene TRBJ1-1; possible D gene TRBD1, 6 bases. The CDR3 has 13 amino acids. CDR1 MRHNA and CDR2 SNTAGT come from the germline V gene. V was trimmed by 6 bases and J by 1 base, leaving 9 bases between them. CDR3 nucleotides: TGTGCCAGCAGAGCGACAGGGAACACTGAAGCTTTCTTT. It yields the protein CASRATGNTEAFF.

This chain connects TRBV6-1 to TRBJ1-4; D ambiguous. V gave up 2 bases and J gave up 15 bases, with 19 bases separating them. Looked up from germline, CDR1 is MNHNS and CDR2 is SASEGT. CDR3 length: 14 residues. CDR3 residues: CASSERSPGNGLFF. CDR3 DNA: TGTGCCAGCAGTGAACGTTCTCCGGGAAACGGTTTGTTTTTT.

This clone was detected a few times. This sequence joins TRBV14 and TRBJ1-3; possible D gene TRBD1, 5 bases. V gave up 4 bases and J gave up 0 bases, with 13 bases separating them. Germline CDR1 is SGHDN and CDR2 is FVKESK. CDR3 length: 16 amino acids. The DNA of the CDR3 is TGTGCCAGCAGCCTTTTCGAGACAGTCTCTGGAAACACCATATATTTT. Encoded protein: CASSLFETVSGNTIYF.

The rearrangement uses TRBV10-3 and TRBJ2-1; 12 bases are a match to TRBD1. The CDR3 has 14 residues. After removal of 9 bases from V and 6 bases from J, the junction contained 6 bases not matched to a gene. The germline V gene has CDR1 ENHRY and CDR2 SYGVKD. CDR3 sequence: CAITGTGGSNEQFF. The CDR3 DNA is TGTGCCATAACCGGGACAGGGGGCTCCAATGAGCAGTTCTTC.

The chain employs TRBV27 and TRBJ2-6; tentative D call: TRBD1 (6 bases). The CDR3 length is 16 residues. V was trimmed by 5 bases and J by 1 base, leaving 12 bases between them. Germline V CDR1 and CDR2: MNHEY, SMNVEV (reference sequence). The CDR3 sequence: CASSPHTGSGANVLTF. The DNA of the CDR3 is TGTGCCAGCAGTCCCCATACAGGGTCTGGGGCCAACGTCCTGACTTTC.

This clone was found once. This sequence joins TRBV12-3 or TRBV12-4 and TRBJ1-2; TRBD1 aligns across 8 bases. Germline trimming cut 6 bases from V and 12 bases from J; bases unmatched to any gene: 9. The CDR3 is 12 amino acids. CDR3 sequence reads: CASSYLRGLNTF. The CDR3 DNA sequence: TGTGCCAGCAGCTACCTCAGGGGGCTTAACACCTTC.

V is TRBV6-6 and J is TRBJ1-2, with D uncertain. The CDR3 is 12 amino acids. V was trimmed by 2 bases and J by 9 bases, leaving 10 bases between them. Germline-derived CDR1 and CDR2 are MNHNY and SVGAGI (reference sequence). The CDR3 protein is CASSYPPGSYTF. CDR3 in DNA: TGTGCCAGCAGTTACCCGCCGGGAAGCTACACCTTC.